In this sample, the clone carrying this T cell receptor (beta chain) turned up a few times. Its specificity is not known. The data derive from a study of Ad26.COV2.S vaccination and SARS-CoV-2 variants. Some clones are missing from TCRdb's copy, which holds only in-frame ones; the method was immunoSEQ multiplex PCR. The sample consists of about 350,000 clones, roughly 94% of them appearing once. Findings and limits, study-wide: Placebo and vaccine recipients had non-spike TCR breadth that was similar. Reportedly, after vaccination the spike-specific CD8+ and CD4+ T cell responses displayed substantial breadth. Greater spike-specific TCR breadth was seen in vaccine recipients than in placebo recipients. TCR breadth and depth estimates may have understated total T cell responses.

Germline loops: CDR1 SGHTA, CDR2 FQGNSA. This CDR3 has 12 residues. Trimming stripped 1 base from V and 7 bases from J, with 4 bases between. The chain has TRBV7-2 and TRBJ2-2; D gene ambiguous. The TCR comes from a human donor who had recovered from COVID-19. Specimen: peripheral blood, collected after recovery from COVID-19. CDR3 amino acids: CASSLGIGELFF. The DNA of the CDR3 is TGTGCCAGCAGCTTAGGGATCGGGGAGCTGTTTTTT.